The clone carrying this T cell receptor (beta chain) was detected many times. The target antigen is unknown. This sample is drawn from a study of T cell repertoires in cytomegalovirus infection. Overall study context: Matching HLA type, along with CMV infection, was indicated by public TCR beta signatures. Study findings and constraints: Frequencies of public TCR beta families were cumulated, and this identified carriers of CMV plus the relevant HLA. Dominant in the ex vivo response were TCR beta clonotypes restricted by HLA-C and specific for CMV.

TCRdb independently ran MiXCR on the reads; one entry per CDR3 protein. The sample consists of roughly 320,000 distinct CDR3 sequences, 8% to 9.5% of them appearing once. Trimming at V came to 4 bases and at J to 5 bases, leaving 12 bases not matched to a gene. The CDR3 loop spans 16 amino acids. Germline-derived CDR1 and CDR2 are SGHTA and FQGNSA. This TCR was sampled from a human donor in good health (CMV status not recorded). Some clones in this sample may be carry-over from other donors' samples. Source material: PBMCs. This sequence joins TRBV7-2 and TRBJ2-5, with TRBD2 identical over 8 bases. CDR3 sequence: CASSSRRGGAMETQYF. CDR3 DNA: TGTGCCAGCAGCTCCCGCCGGGGGGGGGCTATGGAGACCCAGTACTTC.